The clone carrying this T cell receptor beta chain showed up just a few times. Its antigen is as yet unknown. The data originate from a study of T cell repertoires in cytomegalovirus infection. Looking at the study overall: Through public TCR beta signatures, both CMV infection and matching HLA type were indicated. Study results and limitations: Individuals carrying CMV plus the relevant HLA were identified by cumulative frequency of public TCR beta families. Dominant in the ex vivo response were TCR beta clonotypes restricted by HLA-C and specific for CMV.

One entry per CDR3 protein, called by TCRdb with MiXCR from the reads. The sample has about 490,000 distinct CDR3 sequences; more than 15% are singletons. Material for sequencing was CD8+ T cells from PBMCs. The TCR was taken from a human donor in good health (CMV status not recorded). Some clones in this sample may be carry-over from other donors' samples.

The CDR3 DNA follows: TGTGCCAGCAGCCAAGGAGAGGTAGCGGGACAACATGAGCAGTTCTTC. Its protein product is CASSQGEVAGQHEQFF. The J gene is TRBJ2-1, the V gene TRBV3-1; 8 bases fit TRBD2. Germline-derived CDR1 and CDR2 are LGHDT and YNNKEL (reference sequence). With 1 base clipped from V and 8 bases from J, the junction kept 10 bases outside the gene matches. The CDR3 spans 16 residues.